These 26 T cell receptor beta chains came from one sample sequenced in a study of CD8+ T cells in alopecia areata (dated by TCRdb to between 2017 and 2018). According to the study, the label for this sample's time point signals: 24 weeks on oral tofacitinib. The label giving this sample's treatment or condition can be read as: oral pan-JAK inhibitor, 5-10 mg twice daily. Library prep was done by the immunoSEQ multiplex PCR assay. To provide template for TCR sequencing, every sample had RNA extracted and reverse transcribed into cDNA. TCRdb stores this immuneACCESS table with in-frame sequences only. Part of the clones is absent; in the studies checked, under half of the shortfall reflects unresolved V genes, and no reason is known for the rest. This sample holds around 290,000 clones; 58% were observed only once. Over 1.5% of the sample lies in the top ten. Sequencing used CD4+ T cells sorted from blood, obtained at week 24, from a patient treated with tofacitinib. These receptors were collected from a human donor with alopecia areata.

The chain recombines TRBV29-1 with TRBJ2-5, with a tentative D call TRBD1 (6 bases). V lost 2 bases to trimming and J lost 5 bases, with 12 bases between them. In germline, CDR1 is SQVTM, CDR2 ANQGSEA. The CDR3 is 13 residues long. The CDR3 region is CSVEYTGSETQYF. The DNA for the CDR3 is TGCAGCGTTGAATATACAGGGTCGGAGACCCAGTACTTC.

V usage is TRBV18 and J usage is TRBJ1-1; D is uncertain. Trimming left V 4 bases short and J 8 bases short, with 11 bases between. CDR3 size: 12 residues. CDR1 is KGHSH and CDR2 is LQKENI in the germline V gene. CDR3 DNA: TGTGCCAGCTCACACCGGGAAGGAGAAGCTTTCTTT. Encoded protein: CASSHREGEAFF.

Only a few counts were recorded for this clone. The CDR3 nucleotides are TGCGCCAGCAGCTTGTACAGTTCGAACACCGGGGAGCTGTTTTTT. This gives the protein CASSLYSSNTGELFF. The rearrangement links TRBV5-1 to TRBJ2-2, with D uncertain. This CDR3 is 15 amino acids long. Germline values: CDR1 SGHRS, CDR2 YFSETQ. Trimming took 1 base from V and 0 from J, leaving 7 bases between them.

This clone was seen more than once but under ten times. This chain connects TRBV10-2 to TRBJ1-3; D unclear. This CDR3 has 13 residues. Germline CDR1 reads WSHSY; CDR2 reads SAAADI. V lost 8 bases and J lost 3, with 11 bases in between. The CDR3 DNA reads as TGCGCCAGCTCCGCAGTGGTTGGAAACACCATATATTTT. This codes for CASSAVVGNTIYF.

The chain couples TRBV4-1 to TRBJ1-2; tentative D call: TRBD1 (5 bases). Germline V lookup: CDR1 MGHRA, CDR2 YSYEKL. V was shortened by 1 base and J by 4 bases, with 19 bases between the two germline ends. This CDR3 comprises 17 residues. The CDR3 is CASSQAHRSGGTYGYTF. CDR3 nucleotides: TGCGCCAGCAGCCAAGCCCACCGATCAGGCGGGACCTATGGCTACACCTTC.

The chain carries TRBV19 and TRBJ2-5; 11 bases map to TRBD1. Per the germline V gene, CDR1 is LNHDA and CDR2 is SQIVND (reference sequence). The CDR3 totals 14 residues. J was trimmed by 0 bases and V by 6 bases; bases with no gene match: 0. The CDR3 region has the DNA TGTGCCAGTAGGGACAGGGGGCACCAAGAGACCCAGTACTTC. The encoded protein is CASRDRGHQETQYF.

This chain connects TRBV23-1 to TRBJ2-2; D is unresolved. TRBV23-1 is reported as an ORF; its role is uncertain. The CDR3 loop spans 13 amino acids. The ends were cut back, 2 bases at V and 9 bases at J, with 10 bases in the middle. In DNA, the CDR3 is TGCGCCAGCAGTCAAGGGGTCAGTCGGGAGCTGTTTTTT. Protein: CASSQGVSRELFF.

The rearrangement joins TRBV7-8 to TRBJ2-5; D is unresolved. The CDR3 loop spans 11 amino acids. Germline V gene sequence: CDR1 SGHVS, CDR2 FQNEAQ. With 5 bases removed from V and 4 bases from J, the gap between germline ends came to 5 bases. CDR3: CASSPIETQYF. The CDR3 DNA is TGTGCCAGCAGCCCCATAGAGACCCAGTACTTC.

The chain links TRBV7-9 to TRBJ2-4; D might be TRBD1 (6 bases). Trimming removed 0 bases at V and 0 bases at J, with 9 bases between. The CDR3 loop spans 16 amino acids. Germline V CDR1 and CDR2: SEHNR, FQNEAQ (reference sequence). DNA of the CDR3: TGTGCCAGCAGCTTAGCACAGGGTTTAGCCAAAAACATTCAGTACTTC. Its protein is CASSLAQGLAKNIQYF.

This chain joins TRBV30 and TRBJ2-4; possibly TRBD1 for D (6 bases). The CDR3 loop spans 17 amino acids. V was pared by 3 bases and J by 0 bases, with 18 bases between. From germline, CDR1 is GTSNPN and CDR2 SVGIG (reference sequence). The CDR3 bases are TGTGCCTGGAGGGACAGTCTGAGACATCTAGCCAAAAACATTCAGTACTTC. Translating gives CAWRDSLRHLAKNIQYF.

CDR3 coding DNA: TGTGCCTGGAGTCTATCCACGAACACTGAAGCTTTCTTT. Protein sequence: CAWSLSTNTEAFF. The V call is TRBV30, the J call TRBJ1-1, with D hard to call. CDR1 is GTSNPN, CDR2 SVGIG, per germline (reference sequence). This CDR3 is 13 amino acids long. The V end was cut by 2 bases, the J end by 1 base, with 8 bases between.

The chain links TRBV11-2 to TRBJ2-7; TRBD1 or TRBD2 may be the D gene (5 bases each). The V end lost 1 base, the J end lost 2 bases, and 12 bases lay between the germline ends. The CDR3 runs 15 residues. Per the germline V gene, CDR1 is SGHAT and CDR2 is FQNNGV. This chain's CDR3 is CASSLGQGETYEQYF. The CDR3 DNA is TGTGCCAGCAGCTTAGGGCAGGGAGAGACCTACGAGCAGTACTTC. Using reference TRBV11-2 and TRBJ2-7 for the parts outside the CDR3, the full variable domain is EAGVAQSPRYKIIEKRQSVAFWCNPISGHATLYWYQQILGQGPKLLIQFQNNGVVDDSQLPKDRFSAERLKGVDSTLKIQPAKLEDSAVYLCASSLGQGETYEQYFGPGTRLTVT.

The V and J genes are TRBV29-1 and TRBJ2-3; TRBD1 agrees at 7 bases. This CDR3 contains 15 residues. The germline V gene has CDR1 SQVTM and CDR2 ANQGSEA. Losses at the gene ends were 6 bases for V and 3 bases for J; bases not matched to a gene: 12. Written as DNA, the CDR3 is TGCAGCGTCGCAATGACAGGGTATTTTACAGATACGCAGTATTTT. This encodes CSVAMTGYFTDTQYF.

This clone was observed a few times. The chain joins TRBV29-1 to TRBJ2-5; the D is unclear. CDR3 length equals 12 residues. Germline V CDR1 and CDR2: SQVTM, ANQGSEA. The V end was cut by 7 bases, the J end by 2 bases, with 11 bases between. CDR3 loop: CSGRSLQETQYF. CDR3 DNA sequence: TGCAGCGGTAGATCGCTTCAAGAGACCCAGTACTTC.

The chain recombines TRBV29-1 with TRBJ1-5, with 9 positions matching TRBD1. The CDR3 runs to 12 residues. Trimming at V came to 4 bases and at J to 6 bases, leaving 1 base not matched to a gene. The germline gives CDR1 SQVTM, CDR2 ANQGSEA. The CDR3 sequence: CSVGTGVQPQHF. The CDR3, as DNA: TGCAGCGTTGGGACAGGGGTTCAGCCCCAGCATTTT.

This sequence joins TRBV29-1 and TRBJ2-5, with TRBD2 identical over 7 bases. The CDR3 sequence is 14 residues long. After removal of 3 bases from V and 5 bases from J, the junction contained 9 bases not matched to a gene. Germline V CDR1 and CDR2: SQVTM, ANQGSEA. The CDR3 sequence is CSVDAPGGSETQYF. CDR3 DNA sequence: TGCAGCGTTGACGCGCCGGGGGGATCGGAGACCCAGTACTTC. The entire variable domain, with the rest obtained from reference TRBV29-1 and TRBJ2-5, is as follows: SAVISQKPSRDICQRGTSLTIQCQVDSQVTMMFWYRQQPGQSLTLIATANQGSEATYESGFVIDKFPISRPNLTFSTLTVSNMSPEDSSIYLCSVDAPGGSETQYFGPGTRLLVL.

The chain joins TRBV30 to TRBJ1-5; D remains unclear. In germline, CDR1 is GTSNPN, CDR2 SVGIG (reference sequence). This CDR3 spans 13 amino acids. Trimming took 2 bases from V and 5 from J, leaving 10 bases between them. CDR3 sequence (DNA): TGTGCCTGGAGTAAGAGTAGGTATCAGCCCCAGCATTTT. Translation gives CAWSKSRYQPQHF.

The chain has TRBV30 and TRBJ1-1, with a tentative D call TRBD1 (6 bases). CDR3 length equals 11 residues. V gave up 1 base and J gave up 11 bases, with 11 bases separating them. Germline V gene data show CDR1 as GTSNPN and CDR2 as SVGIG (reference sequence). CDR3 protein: CAWSDRVDAFF. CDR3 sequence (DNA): TGTGCCTGGAGTGACAGGGTAGATGCTTTCTTT. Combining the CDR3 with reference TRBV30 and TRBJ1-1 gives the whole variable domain SQTIHQWPATLVQPVGSPLSLECTVEGTSNPNLYWYRQAAGRGLQLLFYSVGIGQISSEVPQNLSASRPQDRQFILSSKKLLLSDSGFYLCAWSDRVDAFFGQGTRLTVV.

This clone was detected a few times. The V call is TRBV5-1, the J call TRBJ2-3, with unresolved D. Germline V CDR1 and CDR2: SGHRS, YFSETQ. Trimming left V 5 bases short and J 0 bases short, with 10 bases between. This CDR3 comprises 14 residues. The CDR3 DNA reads TGCGCCAGCAGGCTGGAAGGGAGCACAGATACGCAGTATTTT. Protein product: CASRLEGSTDTQYF.

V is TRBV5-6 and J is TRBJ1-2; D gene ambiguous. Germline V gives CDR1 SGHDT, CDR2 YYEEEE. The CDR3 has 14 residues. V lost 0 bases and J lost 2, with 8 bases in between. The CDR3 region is CASSLGDPNYGYTF. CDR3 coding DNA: TGTGCCAGCAGCTTGGGAGACCCCAACTATGGCTACACCTTC.

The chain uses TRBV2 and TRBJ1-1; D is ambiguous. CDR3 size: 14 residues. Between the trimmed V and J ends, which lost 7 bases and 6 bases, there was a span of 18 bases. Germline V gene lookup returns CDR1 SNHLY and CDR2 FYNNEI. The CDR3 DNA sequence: TGTGCCAGCATCGCGGATCGGGAGAAGTCTGAAGCTTTCTTT. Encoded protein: CASIADREKSEAFF.

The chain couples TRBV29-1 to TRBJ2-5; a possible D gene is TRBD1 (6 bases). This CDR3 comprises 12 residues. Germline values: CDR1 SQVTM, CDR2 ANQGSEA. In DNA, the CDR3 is TGCAGTCCCCGGGACACGAGGGAGACCCAGTACTTC. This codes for CSPRDTRETQYF.

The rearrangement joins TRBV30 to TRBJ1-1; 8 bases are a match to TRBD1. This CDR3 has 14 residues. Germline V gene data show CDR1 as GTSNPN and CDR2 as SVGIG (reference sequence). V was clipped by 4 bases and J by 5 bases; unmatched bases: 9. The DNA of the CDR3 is TGTGCCTGGAACTTCGGACAGGGAGGTACTGAAGCTTTCTTT. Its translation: CAWNFGQGGTEAFF.

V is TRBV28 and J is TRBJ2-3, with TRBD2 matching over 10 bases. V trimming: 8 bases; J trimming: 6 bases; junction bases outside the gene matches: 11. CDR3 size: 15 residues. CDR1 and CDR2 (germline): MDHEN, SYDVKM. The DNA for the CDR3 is TGTGCCAGCTTGGGGCTAGCGGGGGCCGGGGATACGCAGTATTTT. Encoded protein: CASLGLAGAGDTQYF.

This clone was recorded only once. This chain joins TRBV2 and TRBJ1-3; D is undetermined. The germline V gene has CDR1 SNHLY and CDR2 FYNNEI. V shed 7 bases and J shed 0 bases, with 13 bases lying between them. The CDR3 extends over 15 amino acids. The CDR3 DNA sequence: TGTGCCAGCACTAAAGGACCTAGCTCTGGAAACACCATATATTTT. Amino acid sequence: CASTKGPSSGNTIYF.

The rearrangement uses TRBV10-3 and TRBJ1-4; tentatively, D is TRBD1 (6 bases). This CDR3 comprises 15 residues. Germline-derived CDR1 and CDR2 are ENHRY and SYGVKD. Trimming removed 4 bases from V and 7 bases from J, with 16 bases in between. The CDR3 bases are TGTGCCATCAGTGGCAGGGGCAGAAACGGTGAAAAACTGTTTTTT. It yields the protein CAISGRGRNGEKLFF.